This record covers a single T cell receptor beta chain. Antigen: not known. 13 Jbeta primers and 60 Vbeta primers were used for the PCR. Generated by immunoSEQ multiplex PCR, the TCRdb table keeps only in-frame clones and is missing some. The table records about 190,000 clones, approximately 80% of them present only once. This entry is derived from a study of cytomegalovirus exposure and HLA in healthy donors. The length of the CDR3 is 15 residues. The V segment lost 5 bases and the J segment 2 bases; nucleotides outside the gene matches: 8. In germline, CDR1 is MNHEY, CDR2 SVGAGI. Study conclusions and caveats: There were some public TCRs occurring in many donors, but most TCR sequences were rare. Fewer N-insertions (relative to the roughly 610-donor mean) were reportedly seen in an Asian-associated ancestry cluster in a later analysis. One variant, a missense change in DCLRE1C, was linked in a later analysis to TCR beta V- and J-gene trimming.

The chain joins TRBV6-5 to TRBJ1-1, with TRBD1 identical over 7 bases. The sequencing input was PBMCs. The origin of this receptor is a woman in her fifties or sixties in good health and CMV-seropositive. The CDR3 loop reads CASSNRGPRNTEAFF. The DNA of the CDR3 is TGTGCCAGCAGTAACAGGGGCCCCCGAAACACTGAAGCTTTCTTT.